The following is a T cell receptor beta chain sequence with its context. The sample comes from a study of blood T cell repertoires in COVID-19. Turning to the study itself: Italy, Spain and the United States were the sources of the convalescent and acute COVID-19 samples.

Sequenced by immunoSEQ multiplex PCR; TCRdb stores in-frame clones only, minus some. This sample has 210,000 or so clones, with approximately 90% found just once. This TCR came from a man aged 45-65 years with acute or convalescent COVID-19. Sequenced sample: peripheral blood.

The CDR3 bases are TGTGCCAGCAGGGCCGGGGGAAAGAACACTGAAGCTTTCTTT. Its protein is CASRAGGKNTEAFF. The chain is built from TRBV6-5 and TRBJ1-1; maybe TRBD1 (5 bases). Germline V CDR1 and CDR2: MNHEY, SVGAGI. The CDR3 spans 14 residues. The V and J ends lost 6 bases and 1 base respectively, with 12 bases between them.